The subject of this entry is one T cell receptor beta chain. Its antigen remains unknown. Combining a sample-barcoded 5' primer with a J-beta primer mix, a second PCR ran for about 6 to 12 cycles. TCRdb re-called the 5' RACE reads with MiXCR, one entry per CDR3 protein. Counted here are over 950,000 distinct CDR3 sequences, roughly half occurring once; the ten biggest clones make up about a fifth. This sample is drawn from a study of blood T cells in healthy people across ages. Whole-study results and caveats: There were more naive CD4+ cells and higher diversity in long-lived donors than in aged donors.

CDR3 length: 14 amino acids. Per the germline V gene, CDR1 is DFQATT and CDR2 is SNEGSKA (reference sequence). Deletions cut 4 bases from V and 6 bases from J, with 15 bases between. Healthy individuals of Caucasian origin from Russia, aged about 6 to 90, served as donors. The chain recombines TRBV20-1 with TRBJ1-4, with a possible D match to TRBD1 (5 bases). The TCR was taken from a woman aged 55-70 years in good health. The sample consisted of blood. The CDR3 DNA is TGCAGTGCTACCAATCGGCAGGGTGATGAAAAACTGTTTTTT. Protein product: CSATNRQGDEKLFF.